The T cell receptor beta chain described here comes from a study of identical twins' blood T cells. TCR cDNA libraries came from RNA via a modified published protocol. Sample barcodes were added at both library ends during cDNA synthesis. Using its own MiXCR run on the 5' RACE reads, TCRdb lists one record per CDR3 protein. The table lists fewer than 450,000 distinct CDR3 sequences, roughly 31% of them singletons. The CDR3 is 14 amino acids. Trimming cost V 4 bases and J 0 bases, with 7 bases left between them. Germline values: CDR1 ENHRY, CDR2 SYGVKD. This clonotype was detected a few times. Sequencing used PBMCs. This sequence was found in a woman between 18 and 55 years old in good health. The chain carries TRBV10-3 and TRBJ1-5; D might be TRBD1 (6 bases). The CDR3 nucleotides are TGTGCCATCAGTGTGGGGGCTAGCAATCAGCCCCAGCATTTT. Translation gives CAISVGASNQPQHF.